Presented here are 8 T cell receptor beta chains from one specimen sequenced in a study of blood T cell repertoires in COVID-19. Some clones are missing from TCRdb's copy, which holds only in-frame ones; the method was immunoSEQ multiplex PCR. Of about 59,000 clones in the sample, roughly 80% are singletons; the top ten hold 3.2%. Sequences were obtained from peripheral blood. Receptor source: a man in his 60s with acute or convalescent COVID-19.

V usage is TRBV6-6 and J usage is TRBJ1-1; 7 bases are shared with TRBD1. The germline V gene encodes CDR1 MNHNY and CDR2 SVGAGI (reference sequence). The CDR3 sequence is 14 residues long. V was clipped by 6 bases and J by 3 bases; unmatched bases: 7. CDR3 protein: CASSRQGVDTEAFF. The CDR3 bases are TGTGCCAGCAGCAGACAGGGCGTAGACACTGAAGCTTTCTTT.

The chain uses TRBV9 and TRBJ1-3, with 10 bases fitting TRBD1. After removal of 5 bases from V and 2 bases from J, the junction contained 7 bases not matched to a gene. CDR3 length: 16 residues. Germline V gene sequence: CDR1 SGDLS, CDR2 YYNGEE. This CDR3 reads CASSDRDRGAGNTIYF. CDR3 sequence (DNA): TGTGCCAGCAGTGACCGGGACAGGGGCGCTGGAAACACCATATATTTT.

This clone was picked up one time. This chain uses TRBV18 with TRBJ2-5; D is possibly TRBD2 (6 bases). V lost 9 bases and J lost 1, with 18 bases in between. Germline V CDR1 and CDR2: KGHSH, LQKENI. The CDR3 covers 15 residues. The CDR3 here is CASRGTLGPQETQYF. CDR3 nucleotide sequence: TGTGCCAGTCGGGGGACTCTCGGGCCCCAAGAGACCCAGTACTTC.

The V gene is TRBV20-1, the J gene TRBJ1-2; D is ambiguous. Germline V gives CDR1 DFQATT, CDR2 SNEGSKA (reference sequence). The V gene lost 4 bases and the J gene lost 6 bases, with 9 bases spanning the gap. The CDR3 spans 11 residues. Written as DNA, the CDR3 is TGCAGTGCTAACTTCGGTGATGGCTACACCTTC. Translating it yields CSANFGDGYTF.

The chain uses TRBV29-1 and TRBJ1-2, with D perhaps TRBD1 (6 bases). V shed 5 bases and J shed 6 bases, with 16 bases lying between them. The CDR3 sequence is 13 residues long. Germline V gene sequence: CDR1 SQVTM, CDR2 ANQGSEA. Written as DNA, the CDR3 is TGCAGCGTTAGGGCAGGGGAATTAGATGGCTACACCTTC. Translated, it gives CSVRAGELDGYTF.

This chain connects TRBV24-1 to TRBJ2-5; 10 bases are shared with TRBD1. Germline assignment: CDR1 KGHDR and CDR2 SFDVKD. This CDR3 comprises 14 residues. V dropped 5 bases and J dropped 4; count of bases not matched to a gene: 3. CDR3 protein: CATSVGTGAETQYF. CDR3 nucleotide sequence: TGTGCCACCAGTGTAGGGACAGGGGCAGAGACCCAGTACTTC.

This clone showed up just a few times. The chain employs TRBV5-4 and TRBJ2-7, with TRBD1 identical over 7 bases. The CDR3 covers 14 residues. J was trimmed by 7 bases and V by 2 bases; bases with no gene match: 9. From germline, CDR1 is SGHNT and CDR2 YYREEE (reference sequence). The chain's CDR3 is CASSFKQGLREQYF. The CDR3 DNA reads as TGTGCCAGCAGCTTTAAACAGGGGTTGCGGGAGCAGTACTTC. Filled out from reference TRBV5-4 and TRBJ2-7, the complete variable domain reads ETGVTQSPTHLIKTRGQQVTLRCSSQSGHNTVSWYQQALGQGPQFIFQYYREEENGRGNFPPRFSGLQFPNYSSELNVNALELDDSALYLCASSFKQGLREQYFGPGTRLTVT.

As DNA, the CDR3 is TGTGCCAGCAGCGTACGGACTAGCTCCTACAATGAGCAGTTCTTC. Protein sequence: CASSVRTSSYNEQFF. The chain has TRBV9 and TRBJ2-1, with 7 nucleotides matching TRBD2. J gave up 0 bases and V 1 base, and 1 base lay outside the gene matches. CDR1 is SGDLS, CDR2 YYNGEE, per germline. The CDR3 loop spans 15 amino acids.